This T cell receptor beta chain was identified during a study of somatic mutations in cytotoxic T cells in rheumatoid arthritis. The study, taken as a whole, reports: No significant CD8+ T-cell clonality difference was found between rheumatoid arthritis patients and age-matched controls.

Assay used: immunoSEQ multiplex PCR; TCRdb lists only in-frame clones, some missing. The data show approximately 20,000 clones, about 80% seen once. Remarks on this clone: Its specificity is unknown.

V lost 4 bases and J 4 bases, leaving 16 bases between the germline ends. CDR3 length equals 14 residues. CDR1 is SQVTM, CDR2 ANQGSEA, per germline. The receptor was isolated from a woman aged 50 to 65 in good health. What was sequenced was CD8+ T cells sorted from blood. This chain uses TRBV29-1 with TRBJ1-2, with a tentative D call TRBD1 (5 bases). CDR3 in amino acids: CSVVEGRAPYGYTF. CDR3 nucleotide sequence: TGCAGCGTTGTCGAGGGCAGGGCTCCCTATGGCTACACCTTC.